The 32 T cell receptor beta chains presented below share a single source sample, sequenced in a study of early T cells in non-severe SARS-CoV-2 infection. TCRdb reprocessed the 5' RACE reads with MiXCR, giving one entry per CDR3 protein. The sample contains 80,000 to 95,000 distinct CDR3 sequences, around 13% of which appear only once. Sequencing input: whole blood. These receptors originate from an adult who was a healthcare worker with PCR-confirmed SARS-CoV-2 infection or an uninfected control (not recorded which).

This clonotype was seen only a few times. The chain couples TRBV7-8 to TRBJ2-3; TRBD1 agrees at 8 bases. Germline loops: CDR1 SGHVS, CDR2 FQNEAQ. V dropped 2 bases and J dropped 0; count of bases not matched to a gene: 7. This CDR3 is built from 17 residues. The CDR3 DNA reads TGTGCCAGCAGCTTATCCGTTGGACAGGGAAGCACAGATACGCAGTATTTT. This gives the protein CASSLSVGQGSTDTQYF.

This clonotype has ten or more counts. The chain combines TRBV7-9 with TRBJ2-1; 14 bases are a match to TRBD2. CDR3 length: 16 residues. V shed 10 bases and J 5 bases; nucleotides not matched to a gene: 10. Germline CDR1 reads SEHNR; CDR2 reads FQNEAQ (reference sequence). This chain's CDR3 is CATKTSGGALDNEQFF. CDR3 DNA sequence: TGTGCCACCAAGACTAGCGGGGGGGCTCTCGACAATGAGCAGTTCTTC.

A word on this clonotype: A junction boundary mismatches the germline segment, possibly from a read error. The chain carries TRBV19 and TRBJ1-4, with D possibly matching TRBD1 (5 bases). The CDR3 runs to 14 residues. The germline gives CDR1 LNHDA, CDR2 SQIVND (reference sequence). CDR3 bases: TGTGCCAGTAGTCCGGACACCTCGGCGGAAAATCTGTTTTTT. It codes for CASSPDTSAENLFF.

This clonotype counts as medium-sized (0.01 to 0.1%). This CDR3 reads CSVTRGHEQYF. The CDR3 region has the DNA TGCAGCGTTACCAGGGGCCACGAGCAGTACTTC. The V call is TRBV29-1, the J call TRBJ2-7; TRBD1 might be the D (6 bases). This CDR3 has 11 amino acids. Trimming shortened V by 5 bases and J by 5 bases, and 10 bases separated the two germline ends. Germline V lookup: CDR1 SQVTM, CDR2 ANQGSEA.

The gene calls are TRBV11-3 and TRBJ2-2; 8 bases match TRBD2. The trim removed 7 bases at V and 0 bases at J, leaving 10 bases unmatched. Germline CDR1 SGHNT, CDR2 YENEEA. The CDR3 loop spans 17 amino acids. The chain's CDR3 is CASTESGGGANTGELFF. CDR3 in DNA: TGTGCCAGCACAGAGAGCGGGGGAGGCGCGAACACCGGGGAGCTGTTTTTT.

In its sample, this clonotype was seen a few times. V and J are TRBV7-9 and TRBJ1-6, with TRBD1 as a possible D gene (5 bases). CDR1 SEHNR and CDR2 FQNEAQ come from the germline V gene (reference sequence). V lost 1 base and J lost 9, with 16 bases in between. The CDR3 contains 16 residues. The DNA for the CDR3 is TGTGCCAGCAGCTTAGGGGGCGCCCCGTCTACTTCACCCCTCCACTTT. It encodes CASSLGGAPSTSPLHF.

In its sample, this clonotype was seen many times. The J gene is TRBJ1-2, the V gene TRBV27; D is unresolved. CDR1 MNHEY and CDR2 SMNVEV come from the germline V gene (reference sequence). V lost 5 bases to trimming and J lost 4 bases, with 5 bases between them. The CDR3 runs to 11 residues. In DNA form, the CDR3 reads TGTGCCAGCAGTGGAGGCTATGGCTACACCTTC. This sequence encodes CASSGGYGYTF.

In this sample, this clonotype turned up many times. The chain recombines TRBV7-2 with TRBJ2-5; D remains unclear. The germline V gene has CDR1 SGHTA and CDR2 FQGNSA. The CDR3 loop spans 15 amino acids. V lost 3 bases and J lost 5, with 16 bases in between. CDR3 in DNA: TGTGCCAGCAGCTTGGACGTCAGTATTCGGGAGACCCAGTACTTC. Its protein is CASSLDVSIRETQYF.

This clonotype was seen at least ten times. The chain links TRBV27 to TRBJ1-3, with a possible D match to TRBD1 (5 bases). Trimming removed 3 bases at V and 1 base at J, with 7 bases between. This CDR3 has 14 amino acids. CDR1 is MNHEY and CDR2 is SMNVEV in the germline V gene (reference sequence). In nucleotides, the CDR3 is TGTGCCAGCAGTTTGAGACAGTCTGGAAACACCATATATTTT. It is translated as CASSLRQSGNTIYF.

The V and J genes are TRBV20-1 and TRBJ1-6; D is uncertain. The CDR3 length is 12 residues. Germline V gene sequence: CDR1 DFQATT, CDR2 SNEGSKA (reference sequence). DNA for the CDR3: TGCAGCGCGGGGAGGCCCAATTCACCCCTCCACTTT. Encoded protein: CSAGRPNSPLHF.

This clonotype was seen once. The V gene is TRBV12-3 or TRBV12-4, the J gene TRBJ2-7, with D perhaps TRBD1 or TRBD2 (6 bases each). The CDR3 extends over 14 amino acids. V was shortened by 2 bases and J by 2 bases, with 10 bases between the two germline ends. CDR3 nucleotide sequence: TGTGCCAGCAGTTTATGGGGGGCCACCTACGAGCAGTACTTC. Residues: CASSLWGATYEQYF.

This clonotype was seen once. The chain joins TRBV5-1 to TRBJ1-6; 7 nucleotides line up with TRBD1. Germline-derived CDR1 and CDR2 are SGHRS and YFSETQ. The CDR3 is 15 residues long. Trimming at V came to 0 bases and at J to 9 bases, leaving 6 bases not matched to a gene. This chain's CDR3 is CASSLEGARASPLHF. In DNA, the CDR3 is TGCGCCAGCAGCTTGGAGGGGGCCAGGGCTTCACCCCTCCACTTT. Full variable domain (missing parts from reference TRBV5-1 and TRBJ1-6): KAGVTQTPRYLIKTRGQQVTLSCSPISGHRSVSWYQQTPGQGLQFLFEYFSETQRNKGNFPGRFSGRQFSNSRSEMNVSTLELGDSALYLCASSLEGARASPLHFGNGTRLTVT.

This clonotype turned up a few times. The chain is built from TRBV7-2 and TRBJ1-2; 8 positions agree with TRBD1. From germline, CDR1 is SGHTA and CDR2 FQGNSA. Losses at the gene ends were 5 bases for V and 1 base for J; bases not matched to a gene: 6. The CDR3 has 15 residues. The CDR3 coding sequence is TGTGCCAGCAGCGGAGGACAGGGCTATAACTATGGCTACACCTTC. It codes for CASSGGQGYNYGYTF.

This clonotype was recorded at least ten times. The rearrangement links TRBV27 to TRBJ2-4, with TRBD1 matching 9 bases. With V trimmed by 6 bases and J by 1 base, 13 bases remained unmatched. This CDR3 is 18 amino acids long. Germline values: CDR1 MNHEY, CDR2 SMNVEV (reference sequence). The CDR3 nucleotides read TGTGCCAGCAGCACCGGGACAGGGCCTGTGTTGGCCAAAAACATTCAGTACTTC. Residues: CASSTGTGPVLAKNIQYF.

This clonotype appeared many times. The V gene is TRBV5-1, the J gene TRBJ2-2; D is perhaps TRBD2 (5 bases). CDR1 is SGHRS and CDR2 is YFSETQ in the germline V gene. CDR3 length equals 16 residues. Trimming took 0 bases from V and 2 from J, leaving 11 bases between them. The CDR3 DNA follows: TGCGCCAGCAGCTTGGTAAGCGGCATAAACACCGGGGAGCTGTTTTTT. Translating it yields CASSLVSGINTGELFF.

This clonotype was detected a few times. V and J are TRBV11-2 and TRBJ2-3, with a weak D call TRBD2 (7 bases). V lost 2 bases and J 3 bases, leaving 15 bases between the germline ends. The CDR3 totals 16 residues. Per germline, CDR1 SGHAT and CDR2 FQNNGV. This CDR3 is CASSLLRGGATDTQYF. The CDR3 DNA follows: TGTGCCAGCAGCTTACTACGAGGGGGGGCGACAGATACGCAGTATTTT.

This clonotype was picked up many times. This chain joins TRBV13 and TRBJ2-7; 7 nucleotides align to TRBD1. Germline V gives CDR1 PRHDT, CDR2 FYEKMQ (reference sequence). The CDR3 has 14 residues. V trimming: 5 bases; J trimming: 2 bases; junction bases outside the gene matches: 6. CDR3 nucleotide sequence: TGTGCCAGCAGCCTAAGACAGGGAACCTACGAGCAGTACTTC. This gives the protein CASSLRQGTYEQYF. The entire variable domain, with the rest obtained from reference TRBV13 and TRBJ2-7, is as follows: AAGVIQSPRHLIKEKRETATLKCYPIPRHDTVYWYQQGPGQDPQFLISFYEKMQSDKGSIPDRFSAQQFSDYHSELNMSSLELGDSALYFCASSLRQGTYEQYFGPGTRLTVT.

The CDR3 is CSGSSDGYTF. CDR3 bases: TGCAGCGGGAGCTCGGATGGCTACACCTTC. V and J are TRBV29-1 and TRBJ1-2, with D hard to call. Germline V CDR1 and CDR2: SQVTM, ANQGSEA. The length of the CDR3 is 10 residues. Trimming pared 7 bases from V and 6 bases from J, leaving 9 bases between.

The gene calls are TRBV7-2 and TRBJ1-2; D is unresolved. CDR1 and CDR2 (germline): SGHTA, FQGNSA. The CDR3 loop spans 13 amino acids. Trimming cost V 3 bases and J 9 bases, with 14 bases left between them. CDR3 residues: CASSFMVGESYTF. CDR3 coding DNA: TGTGCCAGCAGCTTTATGGTCGGCGAGAGCTACACCTTC.

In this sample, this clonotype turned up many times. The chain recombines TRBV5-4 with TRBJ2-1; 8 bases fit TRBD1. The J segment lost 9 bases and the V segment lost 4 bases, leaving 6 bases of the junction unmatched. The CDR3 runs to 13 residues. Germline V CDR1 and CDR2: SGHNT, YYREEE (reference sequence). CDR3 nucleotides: TGTGCCAGCAGCACAGGGGGGCTCGGTGAGCAGTTCTTC. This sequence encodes CASSTGGLGEQFF.

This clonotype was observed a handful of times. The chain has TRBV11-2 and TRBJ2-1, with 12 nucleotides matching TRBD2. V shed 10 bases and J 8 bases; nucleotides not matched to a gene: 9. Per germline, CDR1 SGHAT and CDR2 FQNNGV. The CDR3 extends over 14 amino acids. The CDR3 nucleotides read TGTGCCACCAAACTAGCGGGGGGAAAGGATGAGCAGTTCTTC. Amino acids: CATKLAGGKDEQFF.

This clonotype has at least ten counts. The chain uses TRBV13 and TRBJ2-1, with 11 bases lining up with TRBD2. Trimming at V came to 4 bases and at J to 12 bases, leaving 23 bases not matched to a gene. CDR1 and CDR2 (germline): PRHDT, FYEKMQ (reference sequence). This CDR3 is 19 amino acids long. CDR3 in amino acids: CASSSGGTGIETSGARQFF. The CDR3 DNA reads TGTGCCAGCAGCTCCGGTGGGACAGGGATCGAGACTAGCGGGGCACGGCAGTTCTTC. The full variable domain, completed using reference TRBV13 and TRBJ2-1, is AAGVIQSPRHLIKEKRETATLKCYPIPRHDTVYWYQQGPGQDPQFLISFYEKMQSDKGSIPDRFSAQQFSDYHSELNMSSLELGDSALYFCASSSGGTGIETSGARQFFGPGTRLTVL.

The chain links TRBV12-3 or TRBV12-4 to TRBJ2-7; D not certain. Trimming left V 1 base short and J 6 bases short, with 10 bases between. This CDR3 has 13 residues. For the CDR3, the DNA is TGTGCCAGCAGTTTAGTTCCGTCAGGCGAGCAGTACTTC. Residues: CASSLVPSGEQYF.

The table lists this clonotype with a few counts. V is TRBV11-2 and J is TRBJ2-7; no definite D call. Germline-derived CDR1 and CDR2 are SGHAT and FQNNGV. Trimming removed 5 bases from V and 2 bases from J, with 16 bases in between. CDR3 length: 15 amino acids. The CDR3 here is CASSQFRVAAYEQYF. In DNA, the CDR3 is TGTGCCAGCAGCCAATTCCGCGTGGCCGCCTACGAGCAGTACTTC. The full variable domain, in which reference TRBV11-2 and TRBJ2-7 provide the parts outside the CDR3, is EAGVAQSPRYKIIEKRQSVAFWCNPISGHATLYWYQQILGQGPKLLIQFQNNGVVDDSQLPKDRFSAERLKGVDSTLKIQPAKLEDSAVYLCASSQFRVAAYEQYFGPGTRLTVT.

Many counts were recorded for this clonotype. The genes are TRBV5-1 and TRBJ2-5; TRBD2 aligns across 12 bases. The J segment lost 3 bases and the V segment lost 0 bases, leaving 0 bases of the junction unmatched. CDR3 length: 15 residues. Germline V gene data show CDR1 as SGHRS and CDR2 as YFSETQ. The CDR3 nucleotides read TGCGCCAGCAGCTTGGGACTAGCGGGGGAAGAGACCCAGTACTTC. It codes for CASSLGLAGEETQYF.

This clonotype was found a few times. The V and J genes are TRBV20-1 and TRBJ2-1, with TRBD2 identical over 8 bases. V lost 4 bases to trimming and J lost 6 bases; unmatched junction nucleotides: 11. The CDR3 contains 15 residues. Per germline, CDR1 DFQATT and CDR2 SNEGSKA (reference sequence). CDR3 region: CSATSSGGRGNEQFF. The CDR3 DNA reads TGCAGTGCTACCTCGAGCGGGGGTAGGGGCAATGAGCAGTTCTTC.

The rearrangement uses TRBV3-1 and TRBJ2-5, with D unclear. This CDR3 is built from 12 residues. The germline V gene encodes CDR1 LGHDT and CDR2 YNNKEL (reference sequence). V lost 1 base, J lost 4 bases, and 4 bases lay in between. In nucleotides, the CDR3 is TGTGCCAGCAGCCAAGTAGTAGAGACCCAGTACTTC. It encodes CASSQVVETQYF.

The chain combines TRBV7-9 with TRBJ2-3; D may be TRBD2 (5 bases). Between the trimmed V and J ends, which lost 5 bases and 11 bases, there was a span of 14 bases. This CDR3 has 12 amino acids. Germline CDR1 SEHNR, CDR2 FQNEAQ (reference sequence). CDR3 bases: TGTGCCAGCAGCGATCCTCGCGGGTGGCAGTATTTT. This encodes CASSDPRGWQYF.

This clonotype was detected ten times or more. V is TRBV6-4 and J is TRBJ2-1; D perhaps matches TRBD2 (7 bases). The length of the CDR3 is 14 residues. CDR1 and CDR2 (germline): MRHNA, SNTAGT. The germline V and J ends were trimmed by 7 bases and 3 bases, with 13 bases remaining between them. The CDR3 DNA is TGTGCCAGCAAGGCGGGGGCCGACTACAATGAGCAGTTCTTC. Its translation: CASKAGADYNEQFF.

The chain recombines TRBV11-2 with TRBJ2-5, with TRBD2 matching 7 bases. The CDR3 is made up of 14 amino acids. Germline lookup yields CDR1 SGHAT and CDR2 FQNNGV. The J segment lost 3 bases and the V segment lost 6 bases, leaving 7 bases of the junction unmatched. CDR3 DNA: TGTGCCAGCAGGGCTAGCGGAACCAAAGAGACCCAGTACTTC. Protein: CASRASGTKETQYF.

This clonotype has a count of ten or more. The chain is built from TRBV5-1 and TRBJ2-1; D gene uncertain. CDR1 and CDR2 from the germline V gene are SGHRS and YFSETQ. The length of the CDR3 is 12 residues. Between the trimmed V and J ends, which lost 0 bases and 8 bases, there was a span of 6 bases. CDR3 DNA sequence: TGCGCCAGCAGCTTGGCCGATCATGAGCAGTTCTTC. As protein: CASSLADHEQFF.

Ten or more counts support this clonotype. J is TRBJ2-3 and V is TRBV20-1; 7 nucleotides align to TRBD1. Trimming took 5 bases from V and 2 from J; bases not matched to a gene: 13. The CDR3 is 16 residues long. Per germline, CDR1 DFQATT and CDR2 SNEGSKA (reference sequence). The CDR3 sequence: CSAFRTGSTTTDTQYF. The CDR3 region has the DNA TGCAGTGCTTTCCGGACAGGTTCCACTACCACAGATACGCAGTATTTT.